This record covers a single T cell receptor (beta chain). The antigen remains unidentified. Its ends do not fully match the called genes, so a read error is possible. The sample carries other DNA sequences with the same CDR3. It was with 60 Vbeta and 13 Jbeta primers that the PCR ran. Some clones are missing from TCRdb's copy, which holds only in-frame ones; the method was immunoSEQ multiplex PCR. The sample holds fewer than 130,000 clones, under 85% seen once. This sample stems from a study of cytomegalovirus exposure and HLA in healthy donors. About the study: An earlier analysis identified 117 million unique TCR beta sequences in about 200 million T cells. Findings and caveats of the study: TCR beta sequences reportedly predicted the HLA-A and HLA-B alleles of most subjects accurately. A later analysis linked a missense variant in DCLRE1C to the trimming of TCR beta V and J genes. It was reported that the classifier diagnosed cytomegalovirus status with high specificity and sensitivity in both the original and validation cohorts.

This sequence was found in a young man in good health and CMV-seropositive. The sequencing sample was made of PBMCs.

The CDR3 spells CASSFKQGVYGYTF. The DNA for the CDR3 is TGTGCCAGCAGCTTTAAACAGGGGGTGTATGGATACACCTTC. The rearrangement joins TRBV7-2 to TRBJ1-2; 8 bases are shared with TRBD1. The CDR3 loop spans 14 amino acids. Looked up from germline, CDR1 is SGHTA and CDR2 is FQGNSA.